This T cell receptor beta chain was sequenced during a study of Tregs in tolerant kidney transplant recipients. CD4+CD25+CD127- Tregs, CD4+CD25- non-Tregs, CD4 and CD8 cells were sorted. Sequencing was performed with immunoSEQ multiplex PCR; in TCRdb, only in-frame clones are kept and a portion is missing. The sample shows roughly 14,000 clones, approximately 90% of them seen only once. Study outcomes and limitations: Expanding Tregs on activated donor B cells appeared to best identify donor-specific TCRbeta clones.

The CDR3 is made up of 15 amino acids. The V gene lost 4 bases and the J gene lost 3 bases, with 14 bases spanning the gap. CDR1 and CDR2 from the germline V gene are SGDLS and YYNGEE. As regards this clone: Its antigen is not identified.

The origin of this receptor is a human donor in good health. The sequenced sample consisted of CD8+ T cells from blood. The chain has TRBV9 and TRBJ1-5; a weak D match, TRBD1 (6 bases). CDR3 loop: CASSQEGEVNQPQHF. The CDR3, as DNA: TGTGCCAGCAGCCAGGAGGGGGAAGTCAATCAGCCCCAGCATTTT. Together with reference TRBV9 and TRBJ1-5, the CDR3 gives the full variable domain: DSGVTQTPKHLITATGQRVTLRCSPRSGDLSVYWYQQSLDQGLQFLIQYYNGEERAKGNILERFSAQQFPDLHSELNLSSLELGDSALYFCASSQEGEVNQPQHFGDGTRLSIL.